These T cell receptor beta chains were read from a single sample in a study of T-cell memory formation after mild COVID-19. TCRdb independently ran MiXCR on the 5' RACE reads; one entry per CDR3 protein. The data show about 190,000 distinct CDR3 sequences, with around 26% seen just once and roughly 10% held by the top ten. The sequencing sample was made of PBMCs or a T cell subset sorted from them (not recorded which). The source is an adult woman who had mild COVID-19 (a few samples of this study predate the infection). Cell type and time point are not known. The CDR3 runs from the conserved cysteine through the conserved F or W. A D gene is named only where the DNA matches it firmly. A clone size is listed for some rows: how often the clone was seen (once, few, many), or a class if it is expanded.

clone size	V gene	J gene	D gene	CDR3 length	CDR3 protein	CDR3 DNA
.	TRBV5-5	TRBJ2-1	TRBD2	16	CASSWEIAGGYNEQFF	TGTGCCAGCAGCTGGGAAATAGCGGGGGGTTACAATGAGCAGTTCTTC
.	TRBV2	TRBJ2-5	.	13	CASSVRISETQYF	TGTGCCAGCAGTGTGAGGATCTCGGAGACCCAGTACTTC
few	TRBV6-1	TRBJ2-7	.	15	CASSLNPGHVYEQYF	TGTGCCAGCAGCCTAAACCCGGGACACGTCTACGAGCAGTACTTC
few	TRBV6-2/TRBV6-3	TRBJ2-7	TRBD1	14	CASSYGGQTYEQYF	TGTGCCAGCAGTTACGGGGGACAGACCTACGAGCAGTACTTC
few	TRBV24-1	TRBJ2-3	.	14	CATSDLLGIDTQYF	TGTGCCACCAGTGATTTGTTAGGCATAGATACGCAGTATTTT
.	TRBV7-6	TRBJ1-5	.	15	CASSLNTGPGQPQHF	TGTGCCAGCAGCTTAAATACGGGGCCAGGTCAGCCCCAGCATTTT
many	TRBV5-1	TRBJ2-7	.	15	CASSLAGDRPYEQYF	TGCGCCAGCAGCTTGGCCGGAGACAGACCCTACGAGCAGTACTTC
few	TRBV5-1	TRBJ2-3	TRBD1	15	CASSFGGQGSDTQYF	TGCGCCAGCAGCTTCGGGGGACAGGGGTCAGATACGCAGTATTTT
.	TRBV6-6	TRBJ2-7	.	14	CASSYRQGTYEQYF	TGTGCCAGCAGTTACCGCCAGGGGACCTACGAGCAGTACTTC
few	TRBV25-1	TRBJ2-1	TRBD2	15	CASGPLGAGHNEQFF	TGTGCCAGCGGACCTTTGGGAGCGGGGCACAATGAGCAGTTCTTC
few	TRBV3-1	TRBJ2-7	TRBD2	15	CASSLGLAEGPEQYF	TGTGCCAGCAGCCTAGGACTAGCGGAGGGTCCTGAGCAGTACTTC
few	TRBV7-9	TRBJ1-3	TRBD1	15	CASSPTGSSGNTIYF	TGTGCCAGCAGCCCGACAGGGAGCTCTGGAAACACCATATATTTT
.	TRBV6-5	TRBJ2-2	.	13	CASSSPGTGELFF	TGTGCCAGCAGCTCACCCGGAACCGGGGAGCTGTTTTTT
.	TRBV15	TRBJ1-5	TRBD1	13	CATSRQGLQPQHF	TGTGCCACCAGCCGACAGGGTTTGCAGCCCCAGCATTTT
.	TRBV5-1	TRBJ1-5	.	16	CASSSLPRGGNQPQHF	TGCGCCAGCAGCTCCCTCCCCAGGGGTGGCAATCAGCCCCAGCATTTT
once	TRBV24-1	TRBJ2-2	.	13	CATSDYNTGELFF	TGTGCCACCAGTGACTACAACACCGGGGAGCTGTTTTTT
few	TRBV5-6	TRBJ2-5	.	14	CASSEVSAEETQYF	TGTGCCAGCAGTGAAGTTAGCGCGGAAGAGACCCAGTACTTC
.	TRBV6-1	TRBJ2-7	.	15	CASSEFGQSSYEQYF	TGTGCCAGCAGTGAGTTTGGACAGAGCTCCTACGAGCAGTACTTC
.	TRBV5-1	TRBJ2-1	.	15	CASSSARTGTNEQFF	TGCGCCAGCAGCTCGGCCCGGACGGGGACCAATGAGCAGTTCTTC
.	TRBV7-3	TRBJ2-3	.	15	CASSILGDNTDTQYF	TGTGCCAGCAGCATACTAGGGGACAACACAGATACGCAGTATTTT
few	TRBV5-4	TRBJ2-1	TRBD2	14	CASSSTSGRAEQFF	TGTGCCAGCAGCTCTACTAGCGGGAGAGCTGAGCAGTTCTTC
.	TRBV9	TRBJ1-3	.	12	CASSLGGNTIYF	TGTGCCAGCAGCCTAGGAGGAAACACCATATATTTT
.	TRBV4-2	TRBJ2-7	.	15	CASSQRFGISYEQYF	TGTGCCAGCAGCCAAAGGTTTGGGATCTCCTACGAGCAGTACTTC
.	TRBV14	TRBJ1-3	.	12	CASSLVGNTIYF	TGTGCCAGCAGCCTAGTTGGAAACACCATATATTTT
.	TRBV29-1	TRBJ2-7	.	14	CSVDGQGSSYEQYF	TGCAGCGTTGATGGGCAGGGGAGCTCCTACGAGCAGTACTTC
.	TRBV2	TRBJ1-6	TRBD1	14	CASGDRGRNSPLHF	TGTGCCAGCGGGGACAGGGGCCGAAATTCACCCCTCCACTTT
.	TRBV10-3	TRBJ2-7	.	15	CAISESLVGVHEQYF	TGTGCCATCAGTGAGTCACTAGTAGGTGTCCACGAGCAGTACTTC
.	TRBV3-1	TRBJ2-7	TRBD1	14	CASSPRTGSYEQYF	TGTGCCAGCAGCCCCCGGACAGGGTCCTACGAGCAGTACTTC
.	TRBV24-1	TRBJ1-2	.	15	CATSDYSGRVDGYTF	TGTGCCACCAGTGATTATAGTGGCAGGGTAGATGGCTACACCTTC
many	TRBV7-8	TRBJ2-7	.	17	CASSPQDMVGYTYEQYF	TGTGCCAGCAGCCCACAGGATATGGTGGGTTATACCTACGAGCAGTACTTC
.	TRBV15	TRBJ2-1	.	15	CATSRADYGFIEQFF	TGTGCCACCAGCAGAGCGGACTACGGGTTTATTGAGCAGTTCTTC
few	TRBV5-1	TRBJ2-7	TRBD1	15	CASSHTGGTVYEQYF	TGCGCCAGCAGCCACACAGGGGGCACCGTTTACGAGCAGTACTTC
.	TRBV11-1	TRBJ2-2	.	15	CASSTLSGSTGELFF	TGTGCCAGCAGCACCTTATCGGGTTCGACCGGGGAGCTGTTTTTT
.	TRBV12-3/TRBV12-4	TRBJ1-6	.	15	CASSNLEMHNSPLHF	TGTGCCAGCAGTAACCTTGAGATGCATAATTCACCCCTCCACTTT
.	TRBV19	TRBJ2-7	.	12	CASSIAGYEQYF	TGTGCCAGTAGTATCGCCGGGTACGAGCAGTACTTC
few	TRBV5-1	TRBJ2-1	TRBD2	16	CASSLLLAGVGNEQFF	TGCGCCAGCAGCTTGTTGCTAGCGGGAGTGGGGAATGAGCAGTTCTTC
.	TRBV7-2	TRBJ2-3	TRBD2	15	CASSFFAGGQDTQYF	TGTGCCAGCAGCTTCTTCGCGGGAGGACAAGATACGCAGTATTTT
once	TRBV30	TRBJ2-7	TRBD1	13	CAWSRDRVDEQYF	TGTGCCTGGAGTAGGGACAGGGTCGACGAGCAGTACTTC
.	TRBV7-9	TRBJ1-1	.	13	CASSLVASTEAFF	TGTGCCAGCAGCTTAGTGGCCAGCACTGAAGCTTTCTTT
.	TRBV19	TRBJ2-2	.	13	CASSIPGVTELFF	TGTGCCAGTAGTATCCCCGGGGTAACGGAGCTGTTTTTT
.	TRBV30	TRBJ1-4	.	13	CAWNTGIGEKLFF	TGTGCCTGGAACACAGGGATAGGGGAAAAACTGTTTTTT
few	TRBV7-2	TRBJ2-3	TRBD2	16	CASSLFSGGFTDTQYF	TGTGCCAGCAGCTTGTTCAGCGGGGGGTTCACAGATACGCAGTATTTT
.	TRBV7-2	TRBJ1-1	.	14	CASSLNAVNTEAFF	TGTGCCAGCAGCTTAAACGCGGTGAACACTGAAGCTTTCTTT
.	TRBV11-3	TRBJ1-2	.	14	CASSLVSINYGYTF	TGTGCCAGCAGCTTAGTATCGATAAACTATGGCTACACCTTC
.	TRBV9	TRBJ2-4	.	14	CASSPAPGPRIQYF	TGTGCCAGCAGCCCGGCCCCGGGACCCAGAATTCAGTACTTC
few	TRBV12-3/TRBV12-4	TRBJ1-2	.	14	CASSLTVANYGYTF	TGTGCCAGCAGTTTAACGGTAGCTAACTATGGCTACACCTTC
few	TRBV4-1	TRBJ2-5	.	14	CASSQDPSRETQYF	TGCGCCAGCAGCCAAGATCCAAGCAGGGAGACCCAGTACTTC
.	TRBV5-1	TRBJ2-7	TRBD1	15	CASSWGDRSSYEQYF	TGCGCCAGCAGCTGGGGGGACAGGAGCTCCTACGAGCAGTACTTC
.	TRBV18	TRBJ1-1	.	15	CASSPGQILNTEAFF	TGTGCCAGCTCACCAGGACAGATACTGAACACTGAAGCTTTCTTT
.	TRBV5-5	TRBJ1-2	.	17	CASSLAVRVSYNYGYTF	TGTGCCAGCAGCTTGGCCGTCCGGGTCTCCTATAACTATGGCTACACCTTC
few	TRBV9	TRBJ2-2	.	16	CASSVDGRVDTGELFF	TGTGCCAGCAGCGTAGATGGCAGGGTTGACACCGGGGAGCTGTTTTTT
few	TRBV15	TRBJ2-1	TRBD1	14	CATSSGQGGGEQFF	TGTGCCACCAGCAGCGGACAGGGAGGAGGTGAGCAGTTCTTC
.	TRBV6-5	TRBJ2-1	.	14	CASSYGLQVPTQFF	TGTGCCAGCAGTTACGGACTTCAGGTCCCGACGCAGTTCTTC
.	TRBV2	TRBJ2-7	.	15	CASIGIGTIQREQYF	TGTGCCAGCATAGGAATTGGGACGATCCAAAGGGAGCAGTACTTC
.	TRBV19	TRBJ2-1	.	14	CASRLGLAYNEQFF	TGTGCCAGTAGACTGGGGCTAGCCTACAATGAGCAGTTCTTC
few	TRBV29-1	TRBJ2-1	TRBD2	17	CSVEGGVSSGRYNEQFF	TGCAGCGTTGAAGGGGGGGTTTCTAGCGGGAGGTACAATGAGCAGTTCTTC
.	TRBV6-1	TRBJ1-1	.	14	CASSPTHRNTEAFF	TGTGCCAGCAGTCCTACCCATAGGAACACTGAAGCTTTCTTT
few	TRBV7-3	TRBJ2-7	TRBD1	15	CASSLDVWDSDEQYF	TGTGCCAGCAGCTTAGACGTATGGGACAGCGACGAGCAGTACTTC